This note documents a single TCR beta chain sequence. Its binding antigen is unknown. Per-base quality was not reported, and no clone a single base away is much larger than it. The germline V gene gives CDR1 as SGHRS and CDR2 as YFSETQ. The CDR3 goes from the cysteine to the phenylalanine over 16 residues. Only the CDR3 DNA stays, 48 bases, in frame from base 1. V is trimmed back by 4 bases and J by 1 base, and the junction contains 2 bases that no gene match accounts for. This record belongs to a study of T cells in Graves' hyperthyroidism and ophthalmopathy (dated by TCRdb to the late 2010s). In the study overall: Peripheral blood samples were taken at initial diagnosis, before any treatment was given. To identify distinguishing TCR V-J signatures, a discovery cohort of 90 to 100 patients was used, comprising 43 with Graves' ophthalmopathy and around 60 with stable Graves' hyperthyroidism. Prospective prediction of ophthalmopathy was tested in an independent validation cohort consisting of 18 hyperthyroidism patients and more than 15 patients who later progressed to ophthalmopathy. The approximately 90 discovery patients were divided at random into training and test sets in a 7:3 ratio. In several Graves' hyperthyroidism patients, the study also compared T-cell repertoires from thyroid tissue with T-cell repertoires from blood. Once sampling was done, hyperthyroidism patients were given methimazole at a starting dose of 30 mg daily, whereas ophthalmopathy patients were given high-dose intravenous methylprednisolone. The paper describes TCR Vbeta CDR3 sequencing of 135 peripheral blood samples, made up of some 42 ophthalmopathy patients, 70 to 75 hyperthyroidism patients and 17 progressor patients.

The research as a whole found: A model built on a 13 V-J signature distinguished ophthalmopathy from stable hyperthyroidism, reaching about 89% sensitivity and about 81% specificity in cross-validation and 80%/75% in testing. In validation, the model predicted progression to ophthalmopathy with about 71% sensitivity and less than 75% specificity, a median of around six months before onset. Sample size was not statistically predetermined, and investigators were not blinded to group allocation. Most expanded thyroid clonotypes (frequency above 0.001) were also found in blood, which suggests that blood repertoires may mirror thyroid immune responses.

Moderately to severely active disease, a Clinical Activity Score of at least 3, a NOSPECS grade of at least 4, and a duration under 3 months were present in ophthalmopathy patients. The study excluded patients with uncontrolled infections, other autoimmune diseases, pregnancy or lactation. Diagnoses relied on clinical symptoms, serum thyroxine and TRAb, thyroid ultrasound and orbital computed tomography. Ficoll-Paque density gradient centrifugation was used to isolate PBMCs from 9.5 to 10 ml of fresh peripheral blood. Trizol reagent was used to extract total RNA, and RNA quality was then checked on an Agilent 2100 Bioanalyzer. TCR beta CDR3 regions were amplified from RNA transcripts. The TCR CDR3 was subjected to a first round of RT-PCR using the HTBI primer set and the Qiagen OneStep RT-PCR kit. A second multiplex PCR round built the libraries, followed by size selection and purification. The libraries were sequenced on an Illumina HiSeq2000 using paired-end 100 bp reads. Regarding the original processing steps: SOAPnuke was used to process the raw data, removing reads that contained adapters or uncalled bases, had a mean Phred below 15, or lacked an exact match to the constant primer or identifier. High-quality paired reads were merged with COPE v1.2.5, and unique nucleotide sequences were defined as clonotypes. MiTCR v1.1 was used to align clonotypes to the IMGT TRBV, TRBD and TRBJ reference segments. The analysis included only V-J combinations with a frequency above 0.0001, which together covered around 99% of the repertoires. The TCS score was defined as the ratio of F50 (clonal expansion) to E x V (chaos), calculated using BLOSUM62-based TCRdist between CDR3 peptides within each V-J. Welch's t-statistics and random forest reduced around 520 V-J features to fewer than 15, which were used in a naive Bayes classifier (R e1071). TCRdb passed the public sequencing reads through fastp at Q25 and MiXCR, retaining productive beta sequences. A single entry per CDR3 protein holds the most common genes and DNA from its merged rows. The V and J calls were determined by TCRdb, not by the authors. The sample table contains around 300,000 distinct CDR3 sequences; only one count was recorded for roughly 13% of them. Roughly 33% of the sample belongs to the ten largest clones.

The sequence is built from TRBV5-1 and TRBJ2-5, with 15 bases matching TRBD2. The sequence came from a middle-aged woman with Graves' ophthalmopathy. The sequencing input was blood. The nucleotide sequence is given as TGCGCCAGCAGCGCGGGACTAGCGGGGGGCCAAGAGACCCAGTACTTC. This translates into CASSAGLAGGQETQYF.